This T cell receptor (beta chain) came from a study of cytomegalovirus exposure and HLA in healthy donors. It was with 60 Vbeta and 13 Jbeta primers that the PCR ran. Assay used: immunoSEQ multiplex PCR; TCRdb lists only in-frame clones, some missing. The sample carries over 200,000 clones, about 80% recorded once. Findings and caveats of the study: Previous analysis showed most TCR beta V segments were productive about 90% or about 30% of the time. A later analysis linked a missense variant in DCLRE1C to the trimming of TCR beta V and J genes. Among TCR sequences, most were rare, though some public TCRs appeared in many donors.

A note on this clone: The antigen remains undetermined.

The clonotype comes from a woman aged 40 to 49 in good health and CMV-seronegative. The sample consisted of PBMCs.

CDR3 region: CASIDRTGGNTIYF. DNA for the CDR3: TGTGCCAGCATCGATCGGACTGGGGGAAACACCATATATTTT. The V call is TRBV2, the J call TRBJ1-3, with unresolved D. The germline V gene encodes CDR1 SNHLY and CDR2 FYNNEI. V lost 7 bases and J 4 bases, leaving 14 bases between the germline ends. The CDR3 is 14 amino acids.